The 15 T cell receptor beta chains listed next were all sequenced from one sample in a study of regulatory T cells in long-lasting Graves disease (dated by TCRdb to the early 2020s). Per the publication, the time point label means: persistent/refractory GD, antithyroid drugs over 5 years with positive TRAb. RNA was extracted from PBMCs in TRIzol for both TCR sequencing and RNA sequencing. Library prep was done by multiplex PCR. This sample was sequenced with an Illumina HiSeq 4000. TCR beta libraries were built with iRepertoire HTBI primers and Arm-PCR amplification of CDR3 regions. The public reads were reprocessed in TCRdb via fastp at Q25 and MiXCR, keeping in-frame beta chains. A single entry per CDR3 protein holds the most common genes and DNA from its merged rows. For this sample the table gives roughly 400,000 distinct CDR3 sequences, of which roughly 21% were detected only once. Approximately 15% of the sample lies in the top ten.

The source was peripheral blood mononuclear cells (PBMCs), collected when the disease was refractory, from a patient treated with antithyroid drugs. These receptors originate from a female donor with Graves disease.

This clonotype showed up many times. The V call is TRBV12-3 or TRBV12-4, the J call TRBJ1-2; D possibly corresponds to TRBD1 (5 bases). CDR3 length equals 15 residues. Trimming shortened V by 5 bases and J by 5 bases, and 18 bases separated the two germline ends. CDR3 protein: CASSEDNTHPYGYTF. Here the CDR3 DNA reads TGTGCCAGCAGTGAGGACAACACCCACCCGTATGGCTACACCTTC.

About this clonotype itself: A much bigger clone sits one base away, suggesting this may be a read error. The gene calls are TRBV7-9 and TRBJ2-7; 7 bases are shared with TRBD2. J lost 7 bases, V lost 8 bases, and 8 bases had no gene match. Germline assignment: CDR1 SEHNR and CDR2 FQNEAQ (reference sequence). This CDR3 spans 12 amino acids. CDR3 bases: TGTGCCAGCTCGGGGGGAGGGGAAGAGCAGTACTTC. This translates into CASSGGGEEQYF.

This clonotype occurred many times. The CDR3 DNA follows: TGTGCCAGCCACTCCCTCTCTGGGGCCAACGTCCTGACTTTC. Its translation is CASHSLSGANVLTF. The gene calls are TRBV6-1 and TRBJ2-6; D unresolved. The CDR3 runs to 14 residues. Germline-derived CDR1 and CDR2 are MNHNS and SASEGT. Trimming stripped 8 bases from V and 0 bases from J, with 8 bases between.

Of note for this clonotype: A single base separates this from a much larger clone, so it may be a read error. CDR3 loop: CASGLQDRVYEQYF. CDR3 in DNA: TGTGCCAGCGGTTTACAGGACAGGGTCTACGAGCAGTACTTC. The rearrangement uses TRBV12-3 or TRBV12-4 and TRBJ2-7; TRBD1 matches at 8 bases. The CDR3 loop spans 14 amino acids.

The chain combines TRBV20-1 with TRBJ2-3, with TRBD2 identical over 11 bases. The CDR3 runs 18 residues. The germline V gene has CDR1 DFQATT and CDR2 SNEGSKA (reference sequence). V shed 4 bases and J 2 bases; nucleotides not matched to a gene: 14. This CDR3 is CSATERIRLAGSTDTQYF. The CDR3 nucleotides read TGCAGTGCTACCGAAAGAATTAGACTAGCGGGATCCACAGATACGCAGTATTTT.

V is TRBV5-4 and J is TRBJ2-7, with TRBD1 matching over 8 bases. From germline, CDR1 is SGHNT and CDR2 YYREEE (reference sequence). The CDR3 covers 14 residues. Trimming took 3 bases from V and 1 from J; bases not matched to a gene: 3. The CDR3 DNA reads as TGTGCCAGCAGCTCCCAGGGGGCTTCCTACGAGCAGTACTTC. Translating gives CASSSQGASYEQYF.

V gene TRBV15 combines with J gene TRBJ2-5, with 8 bases matching TRBD1. J gave up 5 bases and V 0 bases, and 5 bases lay outside the gene matches. CDR1 and CDR2 (germline): LNHNV, YYDKDF (reference sequence). CDR3 length: 15 amino acids. The CDR3 reads CATSREMTGDETQYF. DNA of the CDR3: TGTGCCACCAGCAGAGAAATGACAGGGGATGAGACCCAGTACTTC.

J is TRBJ1-2 and V is TRBV29-1; D remains ambiguous. The V gene lost 3 bases and the J gene lost 5 bases, with 13 bases spanning the gap. The CDR3 totals 13 residues. CDR1 is SQVTM and CDR2 is ANQGSEA in the germline V gene. The CDR3 DNA is TGCAGCGTTGAGGCGGGCGCAGATTATGGCTACACCTTC. It encodes CSVEAGADYGYTF.

The chain links TRBV28 to TRBJ1-6; 7 positions agree with TRBD1. The CDR3 has 15 residues. The V gene end was trimmed by 5 bases and the J gene end by 3 bases; junction bases not matched to a gene: 4. Germline lookup yields CDR1 MDHEN and CDR2 SYDVKM. The CDR3, as DNA: TGTGCCAGCAGTGGGGACAGCATCTATAATTCACCCCTCCACTTT. This gives the protein CASSGDSIYNSPLHF.

This clonotype was seen a handful of times. V and J are TRBV6-2 or TRBV6-3 and TRBJ1-1; possibly TRBD1 for D (6 bases). The CDR3 length is 14 residues. Germline-derived CDR1 and CDR2 are MNHEY and SVGEGT. V gave up 5 bases and J gave up 5 bases, with 15 bases separating them. The CDR3 loop reads CASSEGGRWTEAFF. For the CDR3, the DNA is TGTGCCAGCAGTGAAGGGGGGCGGTGGACTGAAGCTTTCTTT.

This clonotype occurred a few times. Given a much more abundant clone one base away, this may be a read error. The chain combines TRBV12-3 or TRBV12-4 with TRBJ1-2; a possible D gene is TRBD1 (5 bases). This CDR3 region has 16 residues. With 5 bases removed from V and 5 bases from J, the gap between germline ends came to 21 bases. The CDR3 here is CASSPQIQAKEYGYTF. The DNA of the CDR3 is TGTGCCAGCAGTCCCCAAATACAGGCTAAGGAATATGGCTACACCTTC.

In this sample, this clonotype turned up a few times. The chain couples TRBV4-2 to TRBJ2-5; weak D call: TRBD2 (7 bases). The V end lost 1 base, the J end lost 4 bases, and 13 bases lay between the germline ends. The CDR3 length is 15 residues. Germline loops: CDR1 LGHNA, CDR2 YNFKEQ. The DNA for the CDR3 is TGTGCCAGCAGCCAAGGTGGGGGGGGCTCAGAGACCCAGTACTTC. Protein: CASSQGGGGSETQYF.

The chain carries TRBV4-1 and TRBJ2-7; tentatively, D is TRBD2 (6 bases). The germline V and J ends were trimmed by 1 base and 7 bases, with 17 bases remaining between them. Germline V gives CDR1 MGHRA, CDR2 YSYEKL. The CDR3 extends over 15 amino acids. The CDR3 bases are TGCGCCAGCAGCCAAGGCGGGATCGTACCTAGGGAGCAGTACTTC. The encoded protein is CASSQGGIVPREQYF.

As to this clonotype: A read error may account for a junction end that differs from germline. The chain combines TRBV14 with TRBJ2-7; 8 bases align to TRBD2. The CDR3 spans 13 residues. CDR1 and CDR2 (germline): SGHDN, FVKESK. The chain's CDR3 is CASTQTSGYEQYF. The DNA for the CDR3 is TGTGCCAGCACCCAAACTAGCGGTTACGAGCAGTACTTC.

This clonotype was observed many times. V usage is TRBV20-1 and J usage is TRBJ2-7, with 10 bases that match TRBD2. Germline CDR1 and CDR2: DFQATT and SNEGSKA (reference sequence). The CDR3 is 15 amino acids. Germline trimming cut 1 base from V and 7 bases from J; bases unmatched to any gene: 10. The CDR3, as DNA: TGCAGTGCTAGAGTTGGTCTAGCGGGAGTAGGTGAGCAGTACTTC. This encodes CSARVGLAGVGEQYF.